The next 19 T cell receptor beta chains were all read from a single sample in a study of vaccination and CD4 T cells after COVID-19. These receptors have no known antigen. An Oncomine TCR Beta short-read assay was used to sequence the DNA from cultured CD4+ T cells. TCRdb independently ran MiXCR on the PCR reads; one entry per CDR3 protein. The sample lists approximately 15,000 distinct CDR3 sequences; about 46% were seen once. Treatment: roughly 11-day PBMC culture with coronavirus spike peptide pools or control peptides (ViraFEST assay). The input for sequencing was CD4+ T cells from blood, cultured in vitro, taken before SARS-CoV-2 vaccination. Receptors were obtained from a human donor who had recovered from COVID-19.

The V call is TRBV4-3, the J call TRBJ1-2; 8 bases align to TRBD1. The CDR3 loop spans 15 amino acids. Germline V CDR1 and CDR2: LGHNA, YSLEER. V lost 1 base, J lost 8 bases, and 9 bases stayed unmatched. CDR3 amino acids: CASSQVPGGFVGYTF. For the CDR3, the DNA is TGCGCCAGCAGCCAAGTCCCAGGGGGCTTCGTCGGCTACACCTTC.

The chain links TRBV19 to TRBJ1-3; no clear D. Trimming cost V 0 bases and J 5 bases, with 8 bases left between them. The CDR3 length is 14 residues. Germline V gene lookup returns CDR1 LNHDA and CDR2 SQIVND (reference sequence). This CDR3 is CASSIEGRRNTIYF. DNA of the CDR3: TGTGCCAGTAGTATAGAAGGGCGGCGAAACACCATATATTTT.

The table lists this clonotype with a few counts. The gene calls are TRBV11-3 and TRBJ2-5, with a tentative D call TRBD2 (7 bases). V dropped 5 bases and J dropped 1 base, with 14 bases sitting between them. CDR1 and CDR2 from the germline V gene are SGHNT and YENEEA. The CDR3 spans 15 residues. In nucleotides, the CDR3 is TGTGCCAGCAGCAGGGGGGGGGTGACCCAAGAGACCCAGTACTTC. This encodes CASSRGGVTQETQYF.

This clonotype was found a few times. The chain uses TRBV10-3 and TRBJ2-3; TRBD2 matches at 14 bases. CDR3 length: 16 residues. Per the germline V gene, CDR1 is ENHRY and CDR2 is SYGVKD. Trimming took 4 bases from V and 6 from J; bases not matched to a gene: 6. CDR3: CAISGTSGGPRDTQYF. The CDR3, as DNA: TGTGCCATCAGTGGGACTAGCGGGGGGCCAAGGGATACGCAGTATTTT.

The chain joins TRBV7-8 to TRBJ2-7, with 14 bases identical to TRBD2. This CDR3 has 18 amino acids. V shed 5 bases and J 4 bases; nucleotides not matched to a gene: 13. CDR1 SGHVS and CDR2 FQNEAQ come from the germline V gene. CDR3 in amino acids: CASSKGRGTSGSGYEQYF. CDR3 DNA: TGTGCCAGCAGCAAGGGACGTGGGACTAGCGGGAGCGGGTACGAGCAGTACTTC.

The chain couples TRBV6-2 or TRBV6-3 to TRBJ2-7; the match to TRBD2 covers 8 bases. Germline V gene sequence: CDR1 MNHEY, CDR2 SVGEGT. The CDR3 contains 15 residues. The V and J ends lost 6 bases and 4 bases, in that order; junction bases with no gene match: 11. The CDR3 DNA follows: TGTGCCAGCAGCACCCCCGGGACTAGTATGTACGAGCAGTACTTC. Translation: CASSTPGTSMYEQYF.

This CDR3 is CASRESGVYEQYF. In nucleotides, the CDR3 is TGTGCCAGCAGGGAGTCAGGGGTCTACGAGCAGTACTTC. The chain is built from TRBV28 and TRBJ2-7, with D perhaps TRBD1 (6 bases). Germline CDR1 and CDR2: MDHEN and SYDVKM. With 6 bases removed from V and 3 bases from J, the gap between germline ends came to 12 bases. This CDR3 contains 13 residues.

This rearrangement joins TRBV7-8 to TRBJ1-5; 8 bases match TRBD1. Per the germline V gene, CDR1 is SGHVS and CDR2 is FQNEAQ. This CDR3 has 19 amino acids. After removal of 5 bases from V and 2 bases from J, the junction contained 17 bases not matched to a gene. The chain's CDR3 is CASSTLVAGGFSGNQPQHF. CDR3 in DNA: TGTGCCAGCAGCACCCTGGTAGCAGGGGGCTTTTCCGGCAATCAGCCCCAGCATTTT.

V is TRBV20-1 and J is TRBJ1-5; D gene unclear. The V gene lost 3 bases and the J gene lost 2 bases, with 17 bases spanning the gap. Looked up from germline, CDR1 is DFQATT and CDR2 is SNEGSKA (reference sequence). The CDR3 contains 16 residues. CDR3 DNA: TGCAGTGCTAGGTATTCGGCCGTCGGGGGCAATCAGCCCCAGCATTTT. Protein: CSARYSAVGGNQPQHF.

CDR3 loop: CATSRDFNTDTQYF. The CDR3 nucleotides read TGTGCCACCAGCAGAGATTTCAACACAGATACGCAGTATTTT. The J gene is TRBJ2-3, the V gene TRBV15; D remains unclear. The CDR3 has 14 amino acids. With 0 bases removed from V and 2 bases from J, the gap between germline ends came to 6 bases. CDR1 is LNHNV and CDR2 is YYDKDF in the germline V gene (reference sequence).

This clonotype appeared a single time. V gene TRBV4-3 combines with J gene TRBJ1-1, with D unclear. V shed 7 bases and J shed 0 bases, with 21 bases lying between them. Germline V gives CDR1 LGHNA, CDR2 YSLEER. The CDR3 sequence is 17 residues long. In DNA form, the CDR3 reads TGCGCCAGCATCCTAAAATGGACGGGAATTATGAACACTGAAGCTTTCTTT. Translation: CASILKWTGIMNTEAFF.

The V call is TRBV20-1, the J call TRBJ2-7; 13 bases map to TRBD2. This CDR3 is 15 amino acids long. Germline V lookup: CDR1 DFQATT, CDR2 SNEGSKA (reference sequence). Losses at the gene ends were 4 bases for V and 0 bases for J; bases not matched to a gene: 3. In nucleotides, the CDR3 is TGCAGTGCTACCACTAGCGGGAGGGCCTCCTACGAGCAGTACTTC. This sequence encodes CSATTSGRASYEQYF.

The chain joins TRBV5-1 to TRBJ2-1, with 7 bases aligning to TRBD2. The trim removed 6 bases at V and 5 bases at J, leaving 8 bases unmatched. CDR1 SGHRS and CDR2 YFSETQ come from the germline V gene. The CDR3 covers 14 residues. CDR3 bases: TGCGCCAGCACGCGGGCTCTAGCGGACAATGAGCAGTTCTTC. Protein sequence: CASTRALADNEQFF.

This clonotype was observed a few times. The rearrangement joins TRBV5-5 to TRBJ1-2; 7 positions agree with TRBD1. This CDR3 spans 14 amino acids. Germline CDR1 SGHKS, CDR2 YYEKEE (reference sequence). V lost 0 bases and J lost 8; bases outside the gene matches: 7. The DNA of the CDR3 is TGTGCCAGCAGCTTGGACGGGACAGTAGGCGGCTACACCTTC. The encoded protein is CASSLDGTVGGYTF.

This clonotype was recorded a few times. The chain recombines TRBV20-1 with TRBJ1-1; no clear D gene. This CDR3 is 13 amino acids long. Per germline, CDR1 DFQATT and CDR2 SNEGSKA (reference sequence). V shed 5 bases and J shed 0 bases, with 10 bases lying between them. The CDR3: CSAVTGVNTEAFF. In DNA form, the CDR3 reads TGCAGTGCTGTGACCGGGGTGAACACTGAAGCTTTCTTT.

This clonotype has just a few counts. The chain combines TRBV20-1 with TRBJ2-1, with TRBD2 as a possible D gene (6 bases). In germline, CDR1 is DFQATT, CDR2 SNEGSKA (reference sequence). Trimming pared 5 bases from V and 5 bases from J, leaving 19 bases between. CDR3 length equals 15 residues. Here the CDR3 DNA reads TGCAGTGCTCCCACCCGGTCTAGCGCTAACAATGAGCAGTTCTTC. It encodes CSAPTRSSANNEQFF.

The V call is TRBV27, the J call TRBJ1-6; 7 nucleotides match TRBD1. The CDR3 consists of 13 residues. Trimming took 5 bases from V and 11 from J; bases not matched to a gene: 6. Germline-derived CDR1 and CDR2 are MNHEY and SMNVEV (reference sequence). Here the CDR3 reads CASSRTGDPPLHF. CDR3 bases: TGTGCCAGCAGTCGGACAGGAGATCCACCCCTCCACTTT.

The chain uses TRBV29-1 and TRBJ2-3, with D unclear. V dropped 4 bases and J dropped 4 bases, with 6 bases sitting between them. Germline values: CDR1 SQVTM, CDR2 ANQGSEA. This CDR3 spans 11 amino acids. CDR3 amino acids: CSVGISDTQYF. The DNA of the CDR3 is TGCAGCGTTGGAATTTCAGATACGCAGTATTTT.

The chain carries TRBV6-2 or TRBV6-3 and TRBJ1-1, with D tentatively TRBD1 (6 bases). Trimming took 6 bases from V and 4 from J, leaving 24 bases between them. The V gene's germline CDR1 is MNHEY and CDR2 SVGEGT. The CDR3 consists of 17 residues. This CDR3 reads CASSRRTEGVSGTEAFF. In DNA, the CDR3 is TGTGCCAGCAGCAGGAGGACAGAGGGGGTTTCGGGCACTGAAGCTTTCTTT.